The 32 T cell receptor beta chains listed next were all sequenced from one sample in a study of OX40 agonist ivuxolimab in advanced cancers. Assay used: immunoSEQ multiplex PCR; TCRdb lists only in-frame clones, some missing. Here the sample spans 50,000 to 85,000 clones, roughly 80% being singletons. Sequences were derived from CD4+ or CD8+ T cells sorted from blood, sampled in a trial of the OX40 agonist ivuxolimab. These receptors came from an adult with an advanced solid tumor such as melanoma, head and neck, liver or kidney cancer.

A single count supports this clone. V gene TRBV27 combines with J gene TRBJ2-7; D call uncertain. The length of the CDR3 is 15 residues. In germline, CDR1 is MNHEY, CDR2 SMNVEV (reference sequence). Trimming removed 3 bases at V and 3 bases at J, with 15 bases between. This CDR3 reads CASSLIGGKDYEQYF. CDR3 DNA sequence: TGTGCCAGCAGTTTGATAGGTGGAAAGGACTACGAGCAGTACTTC.

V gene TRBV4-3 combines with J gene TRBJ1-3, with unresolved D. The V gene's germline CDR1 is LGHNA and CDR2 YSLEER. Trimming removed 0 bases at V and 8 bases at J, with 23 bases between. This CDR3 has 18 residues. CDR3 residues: CASSQERLPGVTPHTIYF. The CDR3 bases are TGCGCCAGCAGCCAAGAGCGGCTTCCCGGGGTAACCCCGCACACCATATATTTT.

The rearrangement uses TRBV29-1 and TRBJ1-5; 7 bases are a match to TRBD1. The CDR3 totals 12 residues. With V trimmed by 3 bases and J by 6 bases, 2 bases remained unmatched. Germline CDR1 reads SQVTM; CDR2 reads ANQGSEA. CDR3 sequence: CSVDDRVQPQHF. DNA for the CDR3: TGCAGCGTTGACGACAGGGTTCAGCCCCAGCATTTT.

CDR3 protein: CASSVRSSGTIEQYF. The DNA for the CDR3 is TGTGCCAGCAGTGTGCGGTCTTCGGGGACTATCGAGCAGTACTTC. The J gene is TRBJ2-7, the V gene TRBV2, with TRBD2 identical over 7 bases. The junction had 12 bases not matched to a gene; V was cut back by 4 bases and J by 6 bases. This CDR3 has 15 residues. Germline loops: CDR1 SNHLY, CDR2 FYNNEI.

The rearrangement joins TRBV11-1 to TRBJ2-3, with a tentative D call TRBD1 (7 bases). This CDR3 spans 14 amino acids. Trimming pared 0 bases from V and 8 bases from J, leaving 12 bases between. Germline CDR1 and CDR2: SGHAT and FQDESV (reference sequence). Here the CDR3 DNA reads TGTGCCAGCAGCTTAGCATTGCAGGGGGGTACGCAGTATTTT. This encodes CASSLALQGGTQYF.

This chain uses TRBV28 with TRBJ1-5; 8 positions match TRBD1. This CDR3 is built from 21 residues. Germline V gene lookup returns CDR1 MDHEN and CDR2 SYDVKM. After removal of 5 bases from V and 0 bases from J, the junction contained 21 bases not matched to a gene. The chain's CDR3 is CASSTPWTGHLERHSNQPQHF. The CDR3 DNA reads TGTGCCAGCAGTACACCTTGGACAGGGCACCTTGAAAGACATAGCAATCAGCCCCAGCATTTT.

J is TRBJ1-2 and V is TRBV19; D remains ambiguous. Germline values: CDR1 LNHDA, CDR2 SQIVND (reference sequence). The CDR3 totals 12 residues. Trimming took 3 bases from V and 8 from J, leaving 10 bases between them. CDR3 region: CASSMTDGGYTF. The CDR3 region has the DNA TGTGCCAGTAGTATGACCGACGGGGGCTACACCTTC.

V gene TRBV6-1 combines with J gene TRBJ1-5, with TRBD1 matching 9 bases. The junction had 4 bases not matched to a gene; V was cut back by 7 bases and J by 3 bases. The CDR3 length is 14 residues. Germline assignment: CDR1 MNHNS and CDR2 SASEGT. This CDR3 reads CASTDRGFNQPQHF. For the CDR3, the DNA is TGTGCCAGCACGGACAGGGGCTTCAATCAGCCCCAGCATTTT.

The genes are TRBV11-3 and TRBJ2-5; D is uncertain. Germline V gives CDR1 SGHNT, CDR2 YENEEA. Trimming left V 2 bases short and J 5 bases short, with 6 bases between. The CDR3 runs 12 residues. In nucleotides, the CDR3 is TGTGCCAGCAGCTTATTTCAGGAGACCCAGTACTTC. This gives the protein CASSLFQETQYF.

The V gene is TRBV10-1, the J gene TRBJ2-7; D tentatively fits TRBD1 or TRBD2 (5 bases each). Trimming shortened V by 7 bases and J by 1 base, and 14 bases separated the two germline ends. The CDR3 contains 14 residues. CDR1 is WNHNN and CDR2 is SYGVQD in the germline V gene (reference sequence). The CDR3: CASKRDGTSYEQYF. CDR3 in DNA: TGCGCCAGCAAACGGGACGGAACGTCCTACGAGCAGTACTTC.

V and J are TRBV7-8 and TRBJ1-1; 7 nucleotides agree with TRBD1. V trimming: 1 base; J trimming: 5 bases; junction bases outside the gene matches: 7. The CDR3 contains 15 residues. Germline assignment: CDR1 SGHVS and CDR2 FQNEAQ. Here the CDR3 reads CASSLERQGWTEAFF. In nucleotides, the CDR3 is TGTGCCAGCAGCTTAGAGAGACAGGGATGGACTGAAGCTTTCTTT.

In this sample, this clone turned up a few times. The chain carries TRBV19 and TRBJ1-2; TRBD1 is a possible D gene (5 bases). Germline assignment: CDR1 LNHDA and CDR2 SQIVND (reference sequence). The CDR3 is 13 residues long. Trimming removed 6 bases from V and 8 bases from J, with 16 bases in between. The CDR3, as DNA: TGTGCCAGTAGAATGGGGCAGCCCTCGGGCTACACCTTC. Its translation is CASRMGQPSGYTF.

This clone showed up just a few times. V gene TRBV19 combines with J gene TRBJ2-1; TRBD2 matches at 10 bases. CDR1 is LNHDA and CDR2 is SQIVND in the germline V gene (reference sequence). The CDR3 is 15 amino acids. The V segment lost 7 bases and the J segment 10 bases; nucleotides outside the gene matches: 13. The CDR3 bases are TGTGCCAGTACCTTAGACGGGGCTAGCGGGAGCGAGCAGTTCTTC. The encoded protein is CASTLDGASGSEQFF.

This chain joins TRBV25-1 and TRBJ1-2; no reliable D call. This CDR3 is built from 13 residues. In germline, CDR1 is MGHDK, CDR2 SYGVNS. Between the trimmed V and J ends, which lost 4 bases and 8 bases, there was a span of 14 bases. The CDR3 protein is CASSGSAIGGYTF. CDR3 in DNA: TGTGCCAGCAGTGGTTCAGCCATCGGAGGCTACACCTTC.

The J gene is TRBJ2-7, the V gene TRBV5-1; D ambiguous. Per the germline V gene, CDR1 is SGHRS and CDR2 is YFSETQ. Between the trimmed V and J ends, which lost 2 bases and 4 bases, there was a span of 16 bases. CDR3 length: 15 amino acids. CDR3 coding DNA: TGCGCCAGCAGCTTTACGGCCGCGGCTTCTTACGAGCAGTACTTC. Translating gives CASSFTAAASYEQYF.

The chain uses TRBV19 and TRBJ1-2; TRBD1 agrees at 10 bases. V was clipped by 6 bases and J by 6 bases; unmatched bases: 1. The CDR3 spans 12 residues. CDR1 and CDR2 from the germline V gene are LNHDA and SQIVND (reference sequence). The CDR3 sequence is CASRGTGDGYTF. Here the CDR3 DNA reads TGTGCCAGTAGGGGGACAGGGGATGGCTACACCTTC. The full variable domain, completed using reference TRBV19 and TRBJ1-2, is DGGITQSPKYLFRKEGQNVTLSCEQNLNHDAMYWYRQDPGQGLRLIYYSQIVNDFQKGDIAEGYSVSREKKESFPLTVTSAQKNPTAFYLCASRGTGDGYTFGSGTRLTVV.

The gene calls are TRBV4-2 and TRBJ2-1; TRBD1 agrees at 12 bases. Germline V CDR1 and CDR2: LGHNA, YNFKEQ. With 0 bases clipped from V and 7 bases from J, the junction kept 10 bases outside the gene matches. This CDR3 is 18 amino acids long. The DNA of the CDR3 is TGTGCCAGCAGCCAAGATCATCCGGGACAGGGGGCGAATAATGAGCAGTTCTTC. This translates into CASSQDHPGQGANNEQFF.

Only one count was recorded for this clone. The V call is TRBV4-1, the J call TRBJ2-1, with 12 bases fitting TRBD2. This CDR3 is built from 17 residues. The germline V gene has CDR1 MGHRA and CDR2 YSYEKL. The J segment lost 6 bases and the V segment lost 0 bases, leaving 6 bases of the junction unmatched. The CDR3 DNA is TGCGCCAGCAGCCAAGAATTGCTAGCGGGAGGGGGCAATGAGCAGTTCTTC. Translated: CASSQELLAGGGNEQFF.

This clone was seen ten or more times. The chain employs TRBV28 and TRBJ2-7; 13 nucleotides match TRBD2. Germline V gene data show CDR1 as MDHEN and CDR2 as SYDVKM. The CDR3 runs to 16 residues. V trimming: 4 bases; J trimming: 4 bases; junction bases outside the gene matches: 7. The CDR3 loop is CASSSAQTSGRYEQYF. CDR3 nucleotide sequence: TGTGCCAGCAGTTCCGCCCAGACTAGCGGGAGGTACGAGCAGTACTTC.

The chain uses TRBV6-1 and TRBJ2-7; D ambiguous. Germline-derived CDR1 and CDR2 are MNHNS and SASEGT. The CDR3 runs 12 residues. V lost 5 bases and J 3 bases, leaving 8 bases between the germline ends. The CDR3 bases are TGTGCCAGCAGTCGTTCCAGCTACGAGCAGTACTTC. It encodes CASSRSSYEQYF.

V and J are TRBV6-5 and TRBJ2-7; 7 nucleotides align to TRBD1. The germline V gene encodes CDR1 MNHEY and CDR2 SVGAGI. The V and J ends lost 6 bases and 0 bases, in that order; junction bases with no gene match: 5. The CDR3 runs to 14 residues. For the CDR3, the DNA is TGTGCCAGCAGGAAGGACAGGACCTCCTACGAGCAGTACTTC. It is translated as CASRKDRTSYEQYF.

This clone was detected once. CDR3 sequence (DNA): TGTGCCAGCAGCTCCGAAGGGACAGGGGCCTACGAGCAGTACTTC. It encodes CASSSEGTGAYEQYF. The chain uses TRBV11-3 and TRBJ2-7; 10 nucleotides agree with TRBD1. The J segment lost 2 bases and the V segment lost 4 bases, leaving 5 bases of the junction unmatched. Germline CDR1 reads SGHNT; CDR2 reads YENEEA. There are 15 residues in the CDR3.

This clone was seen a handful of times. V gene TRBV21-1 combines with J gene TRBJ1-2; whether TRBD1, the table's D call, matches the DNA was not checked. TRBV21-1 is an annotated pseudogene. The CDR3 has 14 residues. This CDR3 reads CASSKDNRGNGYTF. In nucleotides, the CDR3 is TGTGCCAGCAGCAAAGATAACAGGGGAAATGGCTACACCTTC.

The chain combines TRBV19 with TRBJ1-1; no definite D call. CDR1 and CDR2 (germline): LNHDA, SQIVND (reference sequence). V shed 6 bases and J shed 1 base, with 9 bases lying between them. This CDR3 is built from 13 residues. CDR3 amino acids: CASSLKKNTEAFF. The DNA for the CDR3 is TGTGCCAGTAGCCTCAAAAAGAACACTGAAGCTTTCTTT.

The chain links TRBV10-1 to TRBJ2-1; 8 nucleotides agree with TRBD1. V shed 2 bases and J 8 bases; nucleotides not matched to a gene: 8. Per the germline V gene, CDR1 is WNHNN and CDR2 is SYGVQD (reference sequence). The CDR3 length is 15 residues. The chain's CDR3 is CASSEGQGAKDEQFF. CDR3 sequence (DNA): TGCGCCAGCAGTGAGGGGCAGGGGGCGAAGGATGAGCAGTTCTTC.

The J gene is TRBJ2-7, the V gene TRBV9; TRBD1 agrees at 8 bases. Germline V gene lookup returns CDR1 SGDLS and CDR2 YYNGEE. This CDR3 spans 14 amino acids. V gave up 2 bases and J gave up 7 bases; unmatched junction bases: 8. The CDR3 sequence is CASSVRTGLGEQYF. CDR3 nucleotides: TGTGCCAGCAGCGTCAGGACAGGGTTGGGGGAGCAGTACTTC.

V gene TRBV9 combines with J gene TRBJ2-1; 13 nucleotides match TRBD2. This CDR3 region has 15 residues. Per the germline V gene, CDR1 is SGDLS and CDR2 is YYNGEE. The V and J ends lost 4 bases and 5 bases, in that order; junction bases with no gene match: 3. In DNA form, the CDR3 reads TGTGCCAGCAGCAAACTAGCGGGAGGGGACAATGAGCAGTTCTTC. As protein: CASSKLAGGDNEQFF.

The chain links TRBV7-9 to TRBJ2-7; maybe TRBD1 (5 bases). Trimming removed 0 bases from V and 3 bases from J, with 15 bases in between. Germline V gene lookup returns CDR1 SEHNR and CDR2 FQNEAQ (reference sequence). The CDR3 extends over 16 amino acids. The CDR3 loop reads CASSLAGQGSLYEQYF. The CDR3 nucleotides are TGTGCCAGCAGCTTAGCCGGGCAGGGAAGCCTCTACGAGCAGTACTTC.

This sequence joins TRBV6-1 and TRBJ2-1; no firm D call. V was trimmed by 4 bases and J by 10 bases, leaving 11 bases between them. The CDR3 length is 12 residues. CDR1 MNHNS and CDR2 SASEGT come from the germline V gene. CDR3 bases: TGTGCCAGCAGTGCGGTAGGCTGGGAGCAGTTCTTC. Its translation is CASSAVGWEQFF.

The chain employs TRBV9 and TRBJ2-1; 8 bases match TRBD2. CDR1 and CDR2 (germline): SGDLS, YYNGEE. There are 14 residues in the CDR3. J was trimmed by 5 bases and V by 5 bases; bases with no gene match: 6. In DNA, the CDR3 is TGTGCCAGCAGTGGGACTAGGGCAGACAATGAGCAGTTCTTC. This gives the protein CASSGTRADNEQFF.

This CDR3 reads CASSLEASGGEQFF. CDR3 nucleotides: TGTGCCAGCAGCCTAGAGGCTAGCGGAGGTGAGCAGTTCTTC. The V call is TRBV14, the J call TRBJ2-1; TRBD2 matches 7 bases. The CDR3 spans 14 residues. Germline CDR1 is SGHDN and CDR2 is FVKESK. Germline trimming cut 4 bases from V and 9 bases from J; bases unmatched to any gene: 9.

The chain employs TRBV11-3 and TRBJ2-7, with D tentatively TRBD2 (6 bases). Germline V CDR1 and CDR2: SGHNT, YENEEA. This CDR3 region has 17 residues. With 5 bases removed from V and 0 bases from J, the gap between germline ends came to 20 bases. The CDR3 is CASSHPGGARFSYEQYF. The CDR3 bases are TGTGCCAGCAGCCACCCTGGAGGGGCTCGTTTCTCCTACGAGCAGTACTTC.